The clone carrying this T cell receptor beta chain was counted at least ten times. What it recognizes is unknown. Patients having uncontrolled infection, another autoimmune disease, pregnancy or lactation were not included. With V trimmed by 4 bases and J by 0 bases, 3 bases remained unmatched. The CDR3 sequence is 14 residues long. The record originates from a study of T cells in Graves' hyperthyroidism and ophthalmopathy. Findings and limits, study-wide: Ophthalmopathy was distinguished from stable hyperthyroidism by 13 V-J signatures. The model predicted ophthalmopathy a median around 6 months before onset. Within blood appeared most thyroid clonotypes that had expanded above 0.001.

RNA transcripts served as the template for amplifying TCR beta CDR3 regions. The HTBI primer set was used in a first-round RT-PCR of the TCR CDR3. TCRdb processed the multiplex PCR reads anew with MiXCR; each CDR3 protein has one entry. The table lists 350,000 to 450,000 distinct CDR3 sequences, over 11% of them singletons. The source of this sequence is a man in his fifties with Graves' ophthalmopathy. The material sequenced was blood. The chain recombines TRBV12-3 or TRBV12-4 with TRBJ2-7; 7 positions agree with TRBD1. Written as DNA, the CDR3 is TGTGCCAGCAGTTCGACAGGGAGCTCCTACGAGCAGTACTTC. Translation: CASSSTGSSYEQYF.